The 19 T cell receptor beta chains below come from one sample, sequenced in a study of T-cell memory formation after mild COVID-19. TCRdb recomputed calls from the 5' RACE reads with MiXCR, one row per CDR3 protein. The sample has roughly 300,000 distinct CDR3 sequences, approximately 8% seen once. The sequenced sample consisted of PBMCs or a T cell subset sorted from them (not recorded which). The receptors were gathered from a man between 18 and 29 years old who had mild COVID-19 (a few samples of this study predate the infection). Cell type and time point are not known.

This clonotype was seen only a few times. The J gene is TRBJ1-1, the V gene TRBV12-5; D is perhaps TRBD1 (6 bases). CDR1 and CDR2 (germline): LGHNT, FRNRAP. Trimming took off 5 bases at V and 1 base at J, with 11 bases between the two ends. This CDR3 is 14 amino acids long. This CDR3 is CASGTGTWNTEAFF. For the CDR3, the DNA is TGTGCTAGTGGTACCGGGACATGGAACACTGAAGCTTTCTTT.

This clonotype was observed a few times. The V call is TRBV18, the J call TRBJ2-7; no reliable D call. There are 13 residues in the CDR3. Germline-derived CDR1 and CDR2 are KGHSH and LQKENI. The V gene lost 3 bases and the J gene lost 3 bases, with 9 bases spanning the gap. The CDR3 here is CASSPGSHYEQYV. CDR3 nucleotide sequence: TGTGCCAGCTCACCGGGCAGTCACTACGAGCAGTACGTC.

This clonotype was seen many times. The V gene is TRBV11-1, the J gene TRBJ2-1, with 8 nucleotides matching TRBD1. Germline V CDR1 and CDR2: SGHAT, FQDESV (reference sequence). V was pared by 2 bases and J by 2 bases, with 2 bases of the junction left unmatched. This CDR3 comprises 15 residues. CDR3 in amino acids: CASSLLTGAYNEQFF. The CDR3 bases are TGTGCCAGCAGCTTATTGACAGGGGCCTACAATGAGCAGTTCTTC.

In its sample, this clonotype was seen a few times. J is TRBJ1-4 and V is TRBV5-5; D not certain. The V end was cut by 3 bases, the J end by 8 bases, with 11 bases between. The V gene's germline CDR1 is SGHKS and CDR2 YYEKEE (reference sequence). This CDR3 comprises 13 residues. CDR3: CASSSYSEEKLFF. The DNA for the CDR3 is TGTGCCAGCAGCTCATACTCAGAGGAAAAACTGTTTTTT. Looking up the rest from reference TRBV5-5 and TRBJ1-4 gives the full variable domain: DAGVTQSPTHLIKTRGQQVTLRCSPISGHKSVSWYQQVLGQGPQFIFQYYEKEERGRGNFPDRFSARQFPNYSSELNVNALLLGDSALYLCASSSYSEEKLFFGSGTQLSVL.

In its sample, this clonotype was seen a few times. V gene TRBV4-1 combines with J gene TRBJ2-1; D unclear. V lost 1 base and J 8 bases, leaving 15 bases between the germline ends. CDR1 is MGHRA, CDR2 YSYEKL, per germline. CDR3 length: 15 amino acids. The CDR3 region is CASSQVQESADEQFF. The CDR3 DNA is TGCGCCAGCAGCCAAGTCCAAGAGTCGGCGGATGAGCAGTTCTTC.

This clonotype has at least ten counts. The rearrangement links TRBV12-3 or TRBV12-4 to TRBJ1-5; D not resolved. The CDR3 loop spans 13 amino acids. V lost 6 bases to trimming and J lost 3 bases, with 9 bases between them. The CDR3 coding sequence is TGTGCCAGCAGACCGGACTCCAATCAGCCCCAGCATTTT. Translating gives CASRPDSNQPQHF.

The chain couples TRBV19 to TRBJ2-1; tentatively, D is TRBD2 (5 bases). The germline gives CDR1 LNHDA, CDR2 SQIVND (reference sequence). This CDR3 has 12 residues. V shed 4 bases and J shed 8 bases, with 9 bases lying between them. CDR3: CASSKSGDEQFF. CDR3 nucleotides: TGTGCCAGTAGTAAGTCCGGGGATGAGCAGTTCTTC.

This clonotype was seen repeatedly, ten times or more. The chain links TRBV4-3 to TRBJ2-7; D possibly corresponds to TRBD2 (5 bases). CDR3 length: 15 amino acids. From germline, CDR1 is LGHNA and CDR2 YSLEER. V was pared by 0 bases and J by 3 bases, with 12 bases between. CDR3 DNA sequence: TGCGCCAGCAGCCAAGAGTGGAGGAAGGGCTACGAGCAGTACTTC. This sequence encodes CASSQEWRKGYEQYF.

This clonotype was observed a handful of times. The chain carries TRBV3-1 and TRBJ1-1; a weak D match, TRBD1 (6 bases). CDR3 size: 14 residues. Germline CDR1 and CDR2: LGHDT and YNNKEL (reference sequence). Between the trimmed V and J ends, which lost 6 bases and 2 bases, there was a span of 13 bases. CDR3 in DNA: TGTGCCAGCAGACTCGGACAGTTTAACACTGAAGCTTTCTTT. Its protein product is CASRLGQFNTEAFF.

This chain connects TRBV29-1 to TRBJ2-3; D may be TRBD1 or TRBD2 (5 bases each). This CDR3 comprises 12 residues. V lost 4 bases to trimming and J lost 4 bases, with 9 bases between them. Germline CDR1 is SQVTM and CDR2 is ANQGSEA. The DNA for the CDR3 is TGCAGCGTTGCTAGGGGACCAGATACGCAGTATTTT. Translating gives CSVARGPDTQYF.

This clonotype was counted between two and nine times. The chain is built from TRBV5-1 and TRBJ1-4; D call uncertain. Germline V gene sequence: CDR1 SGHRS, CDR2 YFSETQ. The germline V and J ends were trimmed by 3 bases and 0 bases, with 12 bases remaining between them. CDR3 length: 16 amino acids. This CDR3 is CASSSPTDTTNEKLFF. For the CDR3, the DNA is TGCGCCAGCAGCTCGCCAACAGACACAACTAATGAAAAACTGTTTTTT.

This clonotype was observed a handful of times. The chain combines TRBV12-3 or TRBV12-4 with TRBJ2-1; the D gene is possibly TRBD2 (5 bases). The CDR3 has 15 residues. With 3 bases removed from V and 3 bases from J, the gap between germline ends came to 12 bases. CDR3 in amino acids: CASSFPGKGYNEQFF. The CDR3 region has the DNA TGTGCCAGCAGTTTTCCGGGGAAAGGCTACAATGAGCAGTTCTTC.

The table lists this clonotype with a few counts. This sequence joins TRBV24-1 and TRBJ1-1; D remains unclear. CDR1 is KGHDR, CDR2 SFDVKD, per germline. The CDR3 is made up of 13 amino acids. V was trimmed by 3 bases and J by 5 bases, leaving 9 bases between them. The chain's CDR3 is CATSDEGRTEAFF. CDR3 bases: TGTGCCACCAGTGATGAGGGTAGGACTGAAGCTTTCTTT.

This sequence joins TRBV19 and TRBJ2-3; D gene unclear. This CDR3 comprises 15 residues. CDR1 and CDR2 (germline): LNHDA, SQIVND (reference sequence). The V gene lost 3 bases and the J gene lost 2 bases, with 12 bases spanning the gap. The DNA for the CDR3 is TGTGCCAGTAGTATCGTAGGCGCCAACACAGATACGCAGTATTTT. Its protein is CASSIVGANTDTQYF.

This sequence joins TRBV12-3 or TRBV12-4 and TRBJ1-2; D gene unclear. Between the trimmed V and J ends, which lost 3 bases and 1 base, there was a span of 9 bases. The CDR3 is made up of 14 amino acids. The CDR3 sequence is CASSLAGINYGYTF. In nucleotides, the CDR3 is TGTGCCAGCAGTTTGGCAGGAATTAACTATGGCTACACCTTC.

The chain is built from TRBV7-2 and TRBJ2-5, with D perhaps being TRBD1 or TRBD2 (5 bases each). Germline lookup yields CDR1 SGHTA and CDR2 FQGNSA. The CDR3 length is 16 residues. Trimming shortened V by 1 base and J by 1 base, and 13 bases separated the two germline ends. The CDR3 reads CASSLERGRIQETQYF. The DNA of the CDR3 is TGTGCCAGCAGCTTAGAACGGGGCCGGATCCAAGAGACCCAGTACTTC.

CDR3 sequence reads: CASSLAASGALGVAQYF. CDR3 sequence (DNA): TGTGCCAGCAGCTTAGCGGCTAGCGGGGCACTAGGGGTCGCCCAGTACTTC. The gene calls are TRBV7-2 and TRBJ2-5, with 9 positions matching TRBD2. The germline gives CDR1 SGHTA, CDR2 FQGNSA. V gave up 0 bases and J gave up 9 bases; unmatched junction bases: 14. The CDR3 spans 17 residues.

This clonotype has more than one count but fewer than ten. The chain joins TRBV25-1 to TRBJ1-5; 9 nucleotides match TRBD1. Germline-derived CDR1 and CDR2 are MGHDK and SYGVNS. V was pared by 2 bases and J by 4 bases, with 18 bases of the junction left unmatched. The CDR3 runs to 20 residues. The CDR3 sequence: CASSEIGDRVHFFQNQPQHF. The CDR3 nucleotides are TGTGCCAGCAGTGAAATCGGGGACAGGGTCCATTTCTTCCAAAATCAGCCCCAGCATTTT. The full variable domain, completed using reference TRBV25-1 and TRBJ1-5, is EADIYQTPRYLVIGTGKKITLECSQTMGHDKMYWYQQDPGMELHLIHYSYGVNSTEKGDLSSESTVSRIRTEHFPLTLESARPSHTSQYLCASSEIGDRVHFFQNQPQHFGDGTRLSIL.

J is TRBJ2-3 and V is TRBV7-9; 8 positions agree with TRBD2. The CDR3 has 17 residues. V shed 4 bases, J shed 3 bases, and the junction held 12 bases outside the gene matches. The germline V gene encodes CDR1 SEHNR and CDR2 FQNEAQ (reference sequence). In nucleotides, the CDR3 is TGTGCCAGCAGCTACCCCTCCGGGGGGGCTCGGACAGATACGCAGTATTTT. Translating it yields CASSYPSGGARTDTQYF.